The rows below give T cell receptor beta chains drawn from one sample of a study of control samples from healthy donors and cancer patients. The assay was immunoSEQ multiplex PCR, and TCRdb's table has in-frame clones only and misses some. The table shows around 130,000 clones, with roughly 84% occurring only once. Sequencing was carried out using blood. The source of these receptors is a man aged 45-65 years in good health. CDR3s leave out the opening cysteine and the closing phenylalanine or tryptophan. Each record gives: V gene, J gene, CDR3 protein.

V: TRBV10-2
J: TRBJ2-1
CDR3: ASSESGVSGVYNEQF

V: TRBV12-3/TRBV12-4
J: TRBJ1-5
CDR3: ASSLTGHQPQH

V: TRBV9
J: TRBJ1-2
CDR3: ASSMPEGGYT

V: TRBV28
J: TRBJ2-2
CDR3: ASSLYGGATGELF

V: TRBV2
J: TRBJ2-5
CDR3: ASSLGTPSETQY

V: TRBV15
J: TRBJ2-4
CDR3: ATSLSRLGQY

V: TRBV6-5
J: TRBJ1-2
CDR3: ASSYSLAGSNYGYT

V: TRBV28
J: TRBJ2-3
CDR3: ASSQTGGTDTQY

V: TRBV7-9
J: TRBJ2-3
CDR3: ASSQGLAGDTDTQY

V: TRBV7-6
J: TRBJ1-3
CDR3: ASSPFTGATGNTIY

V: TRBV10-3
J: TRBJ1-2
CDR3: AISEQEMVGGYT

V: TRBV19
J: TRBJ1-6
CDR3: ASQRTLAWDNSPLH

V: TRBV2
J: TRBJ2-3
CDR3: ASGGQGAVDTQY

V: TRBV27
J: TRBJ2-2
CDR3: ASSYSGELF

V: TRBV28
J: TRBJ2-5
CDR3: AIRQGATETQY

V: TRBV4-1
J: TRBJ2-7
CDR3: ASSQDGTGGSYEQY

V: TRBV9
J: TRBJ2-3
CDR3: ASSVHISGDTQY

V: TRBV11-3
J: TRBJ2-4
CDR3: ASSLDQVIQY

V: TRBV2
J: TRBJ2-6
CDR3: ASRGTSLGSGANVLT

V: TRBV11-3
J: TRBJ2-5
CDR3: ASSSPGELESQETQY

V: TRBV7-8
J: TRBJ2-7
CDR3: ASSLARDRIYEQY

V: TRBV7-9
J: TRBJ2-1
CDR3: ASSFIDSHYNEQF

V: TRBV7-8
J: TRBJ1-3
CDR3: ASSFGTGGNTIY

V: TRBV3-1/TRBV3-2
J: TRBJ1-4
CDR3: ASSQEWGQANEKLF

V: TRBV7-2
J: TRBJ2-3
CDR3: ASSYDRTSTDTQY

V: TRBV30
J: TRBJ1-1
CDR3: AWRAGRNTEAF

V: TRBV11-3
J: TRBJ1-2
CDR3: ASSLGADYGYT

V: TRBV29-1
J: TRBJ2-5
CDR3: SVEQSQETQY

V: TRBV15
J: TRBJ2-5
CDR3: ATSRSLSGAQETQY

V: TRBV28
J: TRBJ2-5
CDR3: ASTHKGTRQETQY

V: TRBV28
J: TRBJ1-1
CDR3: ASTLWLGWDRGAAF

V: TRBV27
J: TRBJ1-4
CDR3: ASSLPGRAKLF

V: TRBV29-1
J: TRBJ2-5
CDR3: SVGLNQETQY

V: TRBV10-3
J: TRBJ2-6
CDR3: AISVLGAGANVLT

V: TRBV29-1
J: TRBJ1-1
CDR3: SVEQGEGLNTEAF

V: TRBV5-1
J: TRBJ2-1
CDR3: ASSLAQSYNEQF

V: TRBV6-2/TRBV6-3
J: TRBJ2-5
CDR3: ASSYSPGWGQETQY

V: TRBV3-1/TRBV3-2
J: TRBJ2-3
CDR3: ASSQDREEDTQY

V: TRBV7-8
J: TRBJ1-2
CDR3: ASSPRTGGGGYT

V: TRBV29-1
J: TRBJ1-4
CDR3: SVLKGSTVTNEKLF

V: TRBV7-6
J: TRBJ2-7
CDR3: ASSTRVGGSEQY

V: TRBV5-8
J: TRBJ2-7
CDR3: ASSRTYSQVEQY

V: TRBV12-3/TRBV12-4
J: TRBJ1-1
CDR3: ASSFDGFTEAF

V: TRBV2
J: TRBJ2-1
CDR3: ASTKGWPVYEQF

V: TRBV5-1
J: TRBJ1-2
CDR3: ASRQDVTNYGYT

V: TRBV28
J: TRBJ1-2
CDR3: ASKGGKGYT

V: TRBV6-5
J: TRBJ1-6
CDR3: ASSYSLRGSPLH

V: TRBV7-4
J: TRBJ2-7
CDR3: ASSLEHTPYEQY

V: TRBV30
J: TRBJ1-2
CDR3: AWSDREYYGYT

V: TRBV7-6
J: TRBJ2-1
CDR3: ASSLTGQGSVNEQF

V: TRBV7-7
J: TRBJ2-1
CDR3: ASSLSVAGGYNEQF

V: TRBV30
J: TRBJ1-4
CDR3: AWSTGTGLQKLF